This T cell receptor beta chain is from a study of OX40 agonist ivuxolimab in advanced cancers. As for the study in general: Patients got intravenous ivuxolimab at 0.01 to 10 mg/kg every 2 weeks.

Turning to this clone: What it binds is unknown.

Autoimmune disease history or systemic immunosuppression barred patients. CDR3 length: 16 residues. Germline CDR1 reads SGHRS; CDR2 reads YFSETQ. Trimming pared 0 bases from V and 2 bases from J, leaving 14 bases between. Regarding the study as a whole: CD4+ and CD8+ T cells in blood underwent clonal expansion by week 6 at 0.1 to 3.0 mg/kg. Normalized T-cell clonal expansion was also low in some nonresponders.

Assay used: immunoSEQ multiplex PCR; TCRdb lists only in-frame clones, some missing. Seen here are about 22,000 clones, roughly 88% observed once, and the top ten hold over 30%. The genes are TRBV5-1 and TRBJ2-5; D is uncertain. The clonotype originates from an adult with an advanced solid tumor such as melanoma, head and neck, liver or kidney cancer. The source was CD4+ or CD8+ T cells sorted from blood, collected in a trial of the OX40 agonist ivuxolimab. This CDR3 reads CASSLATWADQETQYF. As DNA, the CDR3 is TGCGCCAGCAGCTTGGCCACGTGGGCGGATCAAGAGACCCAGTACTTC.